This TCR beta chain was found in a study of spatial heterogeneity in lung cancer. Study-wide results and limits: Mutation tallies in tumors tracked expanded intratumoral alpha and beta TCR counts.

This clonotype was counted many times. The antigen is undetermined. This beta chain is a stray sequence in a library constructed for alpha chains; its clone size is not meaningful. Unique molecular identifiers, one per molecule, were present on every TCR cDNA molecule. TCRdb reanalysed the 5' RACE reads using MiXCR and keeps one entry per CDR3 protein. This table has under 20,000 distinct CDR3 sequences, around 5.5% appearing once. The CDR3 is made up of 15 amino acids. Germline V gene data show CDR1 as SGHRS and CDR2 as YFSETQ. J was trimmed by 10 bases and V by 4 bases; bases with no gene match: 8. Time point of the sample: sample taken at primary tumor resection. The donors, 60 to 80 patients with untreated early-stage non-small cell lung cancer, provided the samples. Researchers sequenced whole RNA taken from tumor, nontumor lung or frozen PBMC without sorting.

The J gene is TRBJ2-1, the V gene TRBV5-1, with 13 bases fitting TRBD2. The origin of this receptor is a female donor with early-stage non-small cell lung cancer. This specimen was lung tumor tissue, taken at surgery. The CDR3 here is CASSIGTSGTEEQFF. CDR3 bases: TGCGCCAGCAGCATAGGGACTAGCGGGACCGAGGAGCAGTTCTTC.